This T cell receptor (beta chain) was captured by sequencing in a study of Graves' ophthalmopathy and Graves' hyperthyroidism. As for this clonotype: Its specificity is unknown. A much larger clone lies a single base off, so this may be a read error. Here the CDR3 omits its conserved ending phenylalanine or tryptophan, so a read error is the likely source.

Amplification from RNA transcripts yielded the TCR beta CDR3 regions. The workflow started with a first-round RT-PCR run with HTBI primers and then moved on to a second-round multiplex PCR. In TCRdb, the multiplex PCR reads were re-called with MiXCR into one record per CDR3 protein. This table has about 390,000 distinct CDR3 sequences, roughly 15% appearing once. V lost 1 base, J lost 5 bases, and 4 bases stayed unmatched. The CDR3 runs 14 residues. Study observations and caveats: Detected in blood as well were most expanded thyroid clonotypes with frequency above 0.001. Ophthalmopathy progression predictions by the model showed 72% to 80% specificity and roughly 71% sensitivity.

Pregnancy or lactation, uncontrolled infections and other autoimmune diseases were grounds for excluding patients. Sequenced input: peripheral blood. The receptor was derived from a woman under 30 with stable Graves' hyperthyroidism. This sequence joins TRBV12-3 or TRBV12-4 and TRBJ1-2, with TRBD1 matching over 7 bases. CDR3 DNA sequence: TGTGCCAGCAGTTTAGAGGGACAGTGGTATGGCTACACCTAC. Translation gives CASSLEGQWYGYTY.